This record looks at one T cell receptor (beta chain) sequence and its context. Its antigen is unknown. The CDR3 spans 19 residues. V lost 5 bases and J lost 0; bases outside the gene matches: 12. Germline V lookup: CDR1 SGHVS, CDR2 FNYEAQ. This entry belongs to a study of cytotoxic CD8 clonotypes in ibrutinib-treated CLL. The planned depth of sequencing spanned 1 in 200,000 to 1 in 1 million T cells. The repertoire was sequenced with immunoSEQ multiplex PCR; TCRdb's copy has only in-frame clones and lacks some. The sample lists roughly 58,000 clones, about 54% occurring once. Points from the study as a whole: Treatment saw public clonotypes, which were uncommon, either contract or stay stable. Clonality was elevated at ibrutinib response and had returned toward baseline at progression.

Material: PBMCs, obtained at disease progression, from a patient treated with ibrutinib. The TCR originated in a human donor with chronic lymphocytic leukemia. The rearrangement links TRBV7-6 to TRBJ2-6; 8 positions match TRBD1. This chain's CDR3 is CASSLQPPGGASGANVLTF. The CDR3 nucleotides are TGTGCCAGCAGCCTCCAACCCCCAGGGGGCGCCTCTGGGGCCAACGTCCTGACTTTC.